This is a list of T cell receptor beta chains from one sample in a study of regulatory T cells in long-lasting Graves disease. MiXCR, applied by TCRdb to the multiplex PCR reads, yields one record per CDR3 protein. The profile covers a few hundred thousand distinct CDR3 sequences, with around 22% appearing a single time and 26% taken by the ten largest. This specimen consisted of peripheral blood mononuclear cells (PBMCs), obtained when the disease was refractory, from a patient treated with antithyroid drugs. These receptors were taken from a female donor with Graves disease. Both conserved end residues are part of each CDR3. The D gene is left open where the match is weak. Size tells how often a clone was seen (once, few, many) or the class of an expanded clone, and some rows leave it out.

v_gene	d_gene	j_gene	abundance	CDR3aa	CDR3nt
TRBV19	TRBD1	TRBJ2-1	few	CASSLTGLTYNEQFF	TGTGCCAGTAGTTTGACAGGGCTTACCTACAATGAGCAGTTCTTC
TRBV29-1	NA	TRBJ2-5	many	CSAHSGGRETQYF	TGCAGCGCCCATAGCGGAGGGAGAGAGACCCAGTACTTC
TRBV11-2	TRBD2	TRBJ2-1	many	CASSFVAGGLWDEQFF	TGTGCCAGCAGCTTCGTAGCGGGAGGTCTTTGGGATGAGCAGTTCTTC
TRBV27	NA	TRBJ1-5	NA	CASSPQQGRNQPQHF	TGTGCCAGCAGTCCTCAACAGGGTCGCAATCAGCCCCAGCATTTT
TRBV7-9	TRBD1	TRBJ1-5	many	CASSGRTGLQHF	TGTGCCAGCAGCGGACGGACAGGGCTGCAGCATTTT
TRBV4-1	NA	TRBJ1-4	NA	CASSQPGFTNEKLFF	TGCGCCAGCAGCCAACCAGGGTTCACTAATGAAAAACTGTTTTTT
TRBV30	NA	TRBJ2-2	few	CAWEGVAGELFF	TGTGCCTGGGAAGGGGTCGCCGGGGAGCTGTTTTTT
TRBV6-9	NA	TRBJ2-7	many	CASSYNRVFLQPYEQYF	TGTGCCAGCAGTTACAACCGGGTCTTTCTACAGCCCTACGAGCAGTACTTC
TRBV12-3/TRBV12-4	TRBD2	TRBJ2-5	NA	CASSSLAGGGETQYF	TGTGCCAGCAGTTCTCTAGCGGGAGGAGGGGAGACCCAGTACTTC
TRBV7-8	TRBD1	TRBJ1-3	few	CASSKTGGLVIGNTIYF	TGTGCCAGCAGCAAGACAGGGGGCCTTGTGATTGGAAACACCATATATTTT
TRBV28	TRBD1	TRBJ1-1	many	CASSLDWDRAGTEAFF	TGTGCCAGCAGTTTAGATTGGGACAGGGCGGGCACTGAAGCTTTCTTT
TRBV2	NA	TRBJ2-7	many	CASGLRIGTSKRYEQYF	TGTGCCAGCGGGCTTCGGATAGGGACCTCCAAGCGCTACGAGCAGTACTTC
TRBV13	TRBD2	TRBJ2-7	few	CASSLGLGEGPKYEQYF	TGTGCCAGCAGCTTAGGCCTAGGGGAGGGGCCCAAGTACGAGCAGTACTTC
TRBV6-2/TRBV6-3	NA	TRBJ1-1	few	CASSYGVSGLYTEAFF	TGTGCCAGCAGTTACGGTGTATCGGGGTTGTACACTGAAGCTTTCTTT
TRBV5-4	NA	TRBJ2-2	once	CASSRDGARELFF	TGTGCCAGCAGCCGCGACGGGGCCAGGGAGCTGTTTTTT
TRBV5-1	NA	TRBJ1-2	NA	CASSYPAGTEGYTF	TGCGCCAGCAGCTACCCCGCAGGGACGGAAGGCTACACCTTC
TRBV5-4	TRBD1	TRBJ1-2	NA	CASSLGEGAYGYTF	TGTGCCAGCAGCTTGGGGGAGGGGGCCTATGGCTACACCTTC
TRBV5-1	NA	TRBJ2-7	few	CASSPPGGQYEQYF	TGCGCCAGCAGCCCACCCGGGGGTCAGTACGAGCAGTACTTC
TRBV27	NA	TRBJ2-7	few	CASSLGRKNEQYF	TGTGCCAGCAGTTTAGGGCGCAAGAACGAGCAGTACTTC
TRBV4-3	NA	TRBJ1-2	few	CASSQERGTGGYTF	TGCGCCAGCAGCCAAGAGAGGGGGACGGGGGGCTACACCTTC
TRBV20-1	TRBD2	TRBJ2-1	NA	CSAREWTSGSGSYNEQFF	TGCAGTGCTAGAGAATGGACTAGCGGGAGCGGGTCCTACAATGAGCAGTTCTTC
TRBV2	NA	TRBJ2-4	many	CASMSRLAKNIQYF	TGTGCCAGCATGTCGAGGCTAGCCAAAAACATTCAGTACTTC
TRBV2	NA	TRBJ1-2	few	CASPGSSYGYTF	TGTGCCAGCCCGGGGAGCAGCTATGGCTACACCTTC
TRBV5-1	NA	TRBJ2-7	few	CASSSSRVEGYEQYF	TGCGCCAGCAGCTCTTCCAGGGTAGAAGGGTACGAGCAGTACTTC
TRBV7-8	NA	TRBJ1-3	NA	CASSFSAGTRSGNTIYF	TGTGCCAGCAGCTTCTCCGCCGGGACCCGCTCTGGAAACACCATATATTTT
TRBV28	NA	TRBJ2-2	NA	CASSPTRGNTGELFF	TGTGCCAGCAGCCCAACCCGGGGGAACACCGGGGAGCTGTTTTTT
TRBV20-1	TRBD1	TRBJ1-2	NA	CSARGTGGYGYTF	TGCAGTGCTAGAGGGACAGGGGGCTATGGCTACACCTTC
TRBV19	TRBD1	TRBJ1-5	few	CASSRGTGYSNQPQHF	TGTGCCAGTAGCCGCGGGACAGGGTATAGCAATCAGCCCCAGCATTTT
TRBV5-1	NA	TRBJ1-5	few	CASSLAGLSNQPQHF	TGCGCCAGCAGCTTGGCGGGGCTTAGCAATCAGCCCCAGCATTTT
TRBV29-1	NA	TRBJ1-1	NA	CSVARDPGGTEAFF	TGCAGCGTTGCGAGGGACCCCGGGGGCACTGAAGCTTTCTTT
TRBV20-1	NA	TRBJ2-3	few	CSAEARKSTDTQYF	TGCAGTGCCGAGGCGCGAAAAAGCACAGATACGCAGTATTTT
TRBV27	TRBD1	TRBJ2-7	many	CASSPTGGAVYEQYF	TGTGCCAGCAGCCCAACAGGGGGCGCGGTGTACGAGCAGTACTTC
TRBV28	TRBD1	TRBJ1-4	many	CASSFTLFDRGENEKLFF	TGTGCCAGCAGTTTTACGTTATTCGACAGGGGAGAAAATGAAAAACTGTTTTTT
TRBV6-1	NA	TRBJ2-5	many	CASSEGGRRETQYF	TGTGCCAGCAGTGAAGGAGGGAGGAGGGAGACCCAGTACTTC
TRBV5-6	TRBD1	TRBJ1-5	few	CASSLDRDRVAQPQHF	TGTGCCAGCAGCTTGGATCGGGACAGGGTGGCTCAGCCCCAGCATTTT
TRBV6-1	NA	TRBJ2-4	many	CASGGDTRIQYF	TGTGCCAGCGGAGGGGACACGAGAATTCAGTACTTC
TRBV29-1	NA	TRBJ2-7	few	CSVEDLVAEGFYEQYF	TGCAGCGTTGAAGATCTGGTAGCGGAGGGGTTCTACGAGCAGTACTTC
TRBV20-1	NA	TRBJ1-1	NA	CSARDRQGMNTEAFF	TGCAGTGCTAGAGATCGTCAGGGTATGAACACTGAAGCTTTCTTT
TRBV6-1	NA	TRBJ2-7	many	CASSEEGHSSYEQYF	TGTGCCAGCAGCGAAGAGGGACACAGCTCCTACGAGCAGTACTTC
TRBV24-1	TRBD1	TRBJ2-3	NA	CATSPGTGLADTQYF	TGTGCCACCAGCCCCGGGACAGGGCTTGCAGATACGCAGTATTTT
TRBV20-1	TRBD1	TRBJ1-5	few	CSAGTGQQPQHF	TGCAGTGCCGGGACAGGGCAACAGCCCCAGCATTTT
TRBV10-3	NA	TRBJ2-5	NA	CAISAWLSWETQYF	TGTGCCATCAGCGCTTGGCTGTCTTGGGAGACCCAGTACTTC
TRBV16	NA	TRBJ2-2	NA	CASSQSVGTPSGELFF	TGTGCCAGCAGCCAATCTGTAGGCACTCCATCCGGGGAGCTGTTTTTT
TRBV19	TRBD1	TRBJ2-7	few	CASRQTGTAYEQYF	TGTGCCAGTAGGCAGACCGGGACAGCCTACGAGCAGTACTTC
TRBV7-9	NA	TRBJ1-1	few	CASSLPGGAEAFF	TGTGCCAGCAGCCTCCCCGGGGGTGCTGAAGCTTTCTTT
TRBV3-1	NA	TRBJ2-4	NA	CASSQGGAGKNIQYF	TGTGCCAGCAGCCAAGGAGGGGCCGGCAAAAACATTCAGTACTTC
TRBV19	NA	TRBJ2-5	NA	CATRRGRETQYF	TGTGCCACCCGGCGCGGAAGGGAGACCCAGTACTTC
TRBV6-2/TRBV6-3	NA	TRBJ1-1	NA	CATQTKGHENTEAFF	TGTGCCACCCAGACGAAGGGACACGAAAACACTGAAGCTTTCTTT
TRBV3-1	NA	TRBJ1-2	few	CASSPQIAGSHKAGYTF	TGTGCCAGCAGCCCACAAATAGCAGGCTCTCACAAGGCTGGCTACACCTTC
TRBV2	NA	TRBJ2-6	many	CASSAWGAGANVLTF	TGTGCCAGCAGTGCCTGGGGTGCTGGGGCCAACGTCCTGACTTTC
TRBV6-1	TRBD2	TRBJ2-5	many	CASMSGGNVETQYF	TGTGCCAGCATGAGCGGGGGGAATGTGGAGACCCAGTACTTC